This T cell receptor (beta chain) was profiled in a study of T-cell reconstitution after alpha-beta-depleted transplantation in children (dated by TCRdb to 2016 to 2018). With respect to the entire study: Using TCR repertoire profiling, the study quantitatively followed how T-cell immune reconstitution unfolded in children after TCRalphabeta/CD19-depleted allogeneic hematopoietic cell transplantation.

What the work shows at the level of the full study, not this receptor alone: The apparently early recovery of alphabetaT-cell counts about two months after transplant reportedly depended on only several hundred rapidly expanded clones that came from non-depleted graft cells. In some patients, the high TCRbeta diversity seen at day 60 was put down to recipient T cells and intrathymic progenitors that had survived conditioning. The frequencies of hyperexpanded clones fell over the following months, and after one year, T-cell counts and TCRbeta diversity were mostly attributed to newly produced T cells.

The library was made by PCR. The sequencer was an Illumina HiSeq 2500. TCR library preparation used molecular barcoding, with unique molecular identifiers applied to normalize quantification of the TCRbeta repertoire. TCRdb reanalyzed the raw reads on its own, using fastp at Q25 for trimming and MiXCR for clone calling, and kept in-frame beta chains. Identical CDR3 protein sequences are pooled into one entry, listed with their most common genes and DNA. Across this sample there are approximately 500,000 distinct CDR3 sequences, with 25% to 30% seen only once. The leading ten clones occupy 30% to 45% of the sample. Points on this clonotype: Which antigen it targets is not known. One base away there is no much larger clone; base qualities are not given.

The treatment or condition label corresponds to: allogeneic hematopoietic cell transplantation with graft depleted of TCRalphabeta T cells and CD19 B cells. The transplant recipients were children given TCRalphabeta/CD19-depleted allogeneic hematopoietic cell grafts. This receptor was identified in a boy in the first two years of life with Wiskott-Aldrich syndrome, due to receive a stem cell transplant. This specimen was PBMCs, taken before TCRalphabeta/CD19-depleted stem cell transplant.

The bases are TGTGCCAGCAGCGTAAACCGCGTCTCCTACGAGCAGTACTTC. Translated, it gives CASSVNRVSYEQYF. The rearranged segments are TRBV27 and TRBJ2-7; no D gene is confidently identified. The CDR3 covers 14 residues, taking in both the cysteine and the phenylalanine. The kept DNA is CDR3 alone, 42 bases in frame from the first base. CDR1 MNHEY and CDR2 SMNVEV are derived from the germline V gene (reference sequence). Relative to germline, V is 6 bases shorter and J is 0 bases shorter, with 12 bases between their ends.